This is a list of T cell receptor beta chains from one sample in a study of cytomegalovirus exposure and HLA in healthy donors. Repertoires were generated with immunoSEQ multiplex PCR, while TCRdb's copy carries only in-frame clones and drops some. The sample has roughly 88,000 clones, 60% to 85% seen once. Sequencing used PBMCs. The source is a man aged 25-40 years in good health and CMV-seropositive. Each CDR3 is given with its conserved first and last residue. Size is stated for part of the rows, as once, few or many counts, or as a class when the clone is expanded.

clone size	CDR3 length	V gene	J gene	CDR3 protein
few	13	TRBV2	TRBJ1-1	CASRQGADTEAFF
once	13	TRBV7-6	TRBJ2-2	CASSLETVGELFF
few	12	TRBV7-3	TRBJ2-7	CASSPGQGEQYF
.	15	TRBV28	TRBJ2-5	CASSLGSGYAETQYF
.	13	TRBV5-6	TRBJ1-2	CASIGGPDYGYTF
few	13	TRBV6-5	TRBJ2-1	CASSLRDYNEQFF
once	14	TRBV7-9	TRBJ2-7	CASLGQGVSYEQYF
.	11	TRBV20-1	TRBJ2-1	CSARRVNEQFF
.	15	TRBV28	TRBJ2-2	CASSSPLRATGELFF
.	15	TRBV13	TRBJ2-3	CASTHSLGGTDTQYF
once	17	TRBV25-1	TRBJ2-2	CASSPMTSGRESGELFF
.	18	TRBV13	TRBJ1-5	CASSLGGQGKDSNQPQHF
.	18	TRBV7-9	TRBJ2-5	CASSSSLLAGAVRETQYF
.	16	TRBV5-4	TRBJ2-1	CASSLGGQGRYNEQFF
few	15	TRBV4-1	TRBJ1-3	CASSQGPQGVDTIYF
.	11	TRBV6-5	TRBJ1-2	CASSQQGGYTF
.	14	TRBV28	TRBJ1-5	CASSRTGGSQPQHF